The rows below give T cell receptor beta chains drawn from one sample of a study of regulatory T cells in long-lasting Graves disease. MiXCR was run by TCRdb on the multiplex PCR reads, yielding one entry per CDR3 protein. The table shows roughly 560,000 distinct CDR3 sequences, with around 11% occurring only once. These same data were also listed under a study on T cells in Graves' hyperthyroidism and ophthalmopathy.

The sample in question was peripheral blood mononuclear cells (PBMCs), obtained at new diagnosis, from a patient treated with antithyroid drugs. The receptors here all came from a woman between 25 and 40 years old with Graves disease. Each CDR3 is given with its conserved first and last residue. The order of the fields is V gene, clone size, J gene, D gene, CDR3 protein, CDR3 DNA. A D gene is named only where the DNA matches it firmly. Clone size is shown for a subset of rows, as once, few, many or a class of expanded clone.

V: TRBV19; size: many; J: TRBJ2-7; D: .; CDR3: CASSMDGSEQYF; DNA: TGTGCCAGTAGTATGGACGGGAGCGAGCAGTACTTC
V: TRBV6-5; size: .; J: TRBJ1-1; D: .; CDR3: CASSYQAKSEAFF; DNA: TGTGCCAGCAGTTACCAAGCTAAGTCTGAAGCTTTCTTT
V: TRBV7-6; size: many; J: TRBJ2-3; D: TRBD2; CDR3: CASSYAGTTSVDTQYF; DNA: TGTGCCAGCAGCTACGCCGGGACTACCAGCGTGGATACGCAGTATTTT
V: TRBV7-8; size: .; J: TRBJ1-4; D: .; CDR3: CASSLVTDATNEKLFF; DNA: TGTGCCAGCAGCTTAGTGACAGATGCAACTAATGAAAAACTGTTTTTT
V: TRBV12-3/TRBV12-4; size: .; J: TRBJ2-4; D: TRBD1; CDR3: CASSLYRGDIQYF; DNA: TGTGCCAGCAGTTTGTACAGGGGAGACATTCAGTACTTC
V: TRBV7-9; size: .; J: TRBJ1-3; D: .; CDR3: CASRQGGSPGNTIYF; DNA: TGTGCCAGCCGTCAAGGCGGGAGTCCTGGAAACACCATATATTTT
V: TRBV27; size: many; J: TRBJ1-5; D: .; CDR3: CASSLSGSRVGQPQHF; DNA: TGTGCCAGCAGTTTATCGGGCAGTCGAGTAGGCCAGCCCCAGCATTTT
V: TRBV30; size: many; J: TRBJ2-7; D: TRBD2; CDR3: CAWRTSGRSYEQYF; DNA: TGTGCCTGGAGGACTAGCGGGAGATCCTACGAGCAGTACTTC
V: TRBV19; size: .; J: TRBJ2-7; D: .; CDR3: CASSPGARSYEQYF; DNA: TGTGCCAGTAGTCCCGGGGCCAGGTCCTACGAGCAGTACTTC
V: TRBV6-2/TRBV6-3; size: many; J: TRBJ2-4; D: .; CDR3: CASSDGYVAKNIQYF; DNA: TGTGCCAGCAGTGATGGATACGTAGCCAAAAACATTCAGTACTTC
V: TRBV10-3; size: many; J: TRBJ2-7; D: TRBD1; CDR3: CAISVGTALYYEQYF; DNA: TGTGCCATCAGTGTTGGGACAGCACTTTACTACGAGCAGTACTTC
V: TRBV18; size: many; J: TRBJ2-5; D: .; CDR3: CACRGAGEETQYF; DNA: TGTGCCTGCCGGGGGGCGGGAGAAGAGACCCAGTACTTC
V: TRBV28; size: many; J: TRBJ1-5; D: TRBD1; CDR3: CASSQGGARQPQHF; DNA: TGTGCCAGCAGCCAAGGGGGCGCGAGACAGCCCCAGCATTTT
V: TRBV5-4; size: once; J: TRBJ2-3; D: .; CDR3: CASSRVFGGRVGDTQYF; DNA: TGTGCCAGCAGCCGGGTCTTCGGGGGGCGAGTGGGAGATACGCAGTATTTT
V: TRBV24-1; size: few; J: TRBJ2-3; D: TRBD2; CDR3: CATSDLTSGRSTDTQYF; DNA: TGTGCCACCAGTGATTTAACTAGCGGGAGGAGCACAGATACGCAGTATTTT
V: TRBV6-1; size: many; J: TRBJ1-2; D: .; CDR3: CASRPARLLSGYTF; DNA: TGTGCCAGCAGGCCCGCTAGGCTATTGAGTGGCTACACCTTC
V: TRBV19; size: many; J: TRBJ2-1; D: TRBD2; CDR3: CASTRGGSYNEQFF; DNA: TGTGCCAGTACCCGCGGGGGGTCCTACAATGAGCAGTTCTTC
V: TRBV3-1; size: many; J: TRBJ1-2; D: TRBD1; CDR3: CASSRNRDRGPYGYTF; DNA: TGTGCCAGCAGCCGCAACCGGGACAGGGGCCCCTATGGCTACACCTTC
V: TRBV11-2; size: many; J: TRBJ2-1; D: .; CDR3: CASIGFHNPNEQFF; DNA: TGTGCCAGCATTGGCTTTCACAACCCCAATGAGCAGTTCTTC
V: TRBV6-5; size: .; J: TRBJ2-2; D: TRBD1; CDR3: CASSWDRINTGELFF; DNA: TGTGCCAGCAGTTGGGACAGGATAAACACCGGGGAGCTGTTTTTT
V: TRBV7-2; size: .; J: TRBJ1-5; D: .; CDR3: CASSSDFNPDQPQHF; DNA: TGTGCCAGCAGCTCCGATTTTAATCCGGATCAGCCCCAGCATTTT
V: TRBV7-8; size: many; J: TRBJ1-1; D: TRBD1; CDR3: CASSIDRARTEAFF; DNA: TGTGCCAGCAGCATAGACAGGGCTAGGACCGAAGCTTTCTTT
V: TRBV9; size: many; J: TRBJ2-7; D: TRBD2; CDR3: CASSPGTSGSSYEQYF; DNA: TGTGCCAGCAGCCCCGGGACTAGCGGGAGTTCCTACGAGCAGTACTTC
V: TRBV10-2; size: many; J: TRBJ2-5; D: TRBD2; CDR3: CASGQAGGRETQYF; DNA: TGCGCCAGCGGTCAAGCGGGAGGGCGGGAGACCCAGTACTTC
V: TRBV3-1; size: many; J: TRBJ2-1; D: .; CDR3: CASSHGQRLSHNEQFF; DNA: TGTGCCAGCAGCCATGGTCAGAGACTTTCCCACAATGAGCAGTTCTTC
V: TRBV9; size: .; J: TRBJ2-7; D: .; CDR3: CASSVGRGPYEQYF; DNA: TGTGCCAGCAGCGTAGGCAGGGGTCCCTACGAGCAGTACTTC
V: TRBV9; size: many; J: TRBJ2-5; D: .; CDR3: CASSVAAGQETQYF; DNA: TGTGCCAGCAGCGTAGCTGCGGGGCAAGAGACCCAGTACTTC
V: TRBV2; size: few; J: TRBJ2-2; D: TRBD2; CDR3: CAGTRRMTSRRGELFF; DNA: TGTGCCGGCACCAGGAGGATGACTAGCAGACGCGGGGAGCTGTTTTTT